Below, one T cell receptor (beta chain) is given with its context. Its cognate antigen has yet to be identified. Base quality data are lacking; no much larger clone is found one base away. This sample is part of a study of T cell responses to AZD1222 COVID-19 vaccine (dated by TCRdb to the early 2020s). About the full investigation: A total of approximately 240 trial participants underwent TCR sequencing, of whom around 210 had received two doses of AZD1222 and some 26 had received two doses of the MenACWY control vaccine. Trial participants were enrolled into age subgroups of 18-55, 56-69 and 70-plus years, which contained about 150, 28 and 57 TCR-sequenced participants, respectively. Here is what the overall study found, with its caveats: Epitopes outside the regions mutated in the B.1.351 and B.1.1.7 variants were reportedly recognized by nearly half of the unique spike-specific TCRs. After two AZD1222 doses, spike-specific TCR breadth and depth were significantly higher than at day 0 and than in MenACWY recipients. Most participants were white British and females outnumbered males, and the authors suggested that clonal diversity may have been underestimated. In the small 56-69-year group, the increase in depth fell short of significance, most likely because of low power. The whole spike protein was spanned by vaccine-associated CD4 TCRs, and dominant responses were seen in regions 160-218 and 743-854. Because no day 14 peak-response samples were available, repertoires were characterized only after the peak T cell response. Only a handful of AZD1222 recipients were SARS-CoV-2 seropositive at baseline, limiting conclusions about previously exposed vaccinees.

The time point label on this specimen signifies: baseline before first vaccination. This specimen's treatment or condition label, interpreted: meningococcal conjugate vaccine given as trial control. Vaccinee samples were obtained from the UK trials COV001 and COV002, which included a single-blind randomized controlled phase 2/3 trial of AZD1222 (ChAdOx1 nCoV-19) in healthy adults. Trial participant PBMC samples were collected at day 0 and day 28 after the second dose for TCRbeta chain sequencing. Including the terminal cysteine and phenylalanine, the CDR3 comprises 17 residues. The DNA shown is the 51-base CDR3, in frame from base 1. The CDR1 and CDR2 encoded by the germline V gene are SGHDT and YYEEEE. Germline trimming: 0 bases from V, 5 bases from J; junction bases outside gene matches: 11. The CDR3 regions of human TCRbeta chains were analyzed by immunosequencing. Concerning the study's data processing: Repertoire TCRs were matched against a reference library of SARS-CoV-2-specific TCRs generated with the MIRA antigen-specificity platform. Breadth was defined as the fraction of unique TCRs that were SARS-CoV-2-associated. Depth was defined as the fraction of total T cells that were SARS-CoV-2-associated. Using the MIRA data, each spike-specific TCR was assigned both to the spike region to which the TCR was reactive and to a CD4 or CD8 class. Log10-transformed breadth and depth values were compared by one-way ANOVA with Sidak's multiple comparisons tests. Held by TCRdb, this immuneACCESS table contains in-frame sequences only and omits some clones. Under half of the omission traces to an unresolved V gene where checked; the cause of the rest is unknown. V and J calls and clone size are copied from that table; D and trimming were computed from the DNA. The sample table records 120,000 or so clones; around nine tenths of these occur just once. The top ten clones comprise around 10% of the sample.

The source was peripheral blood, collected on day 0 of MenACWY control vaccination. The chain is encoded by TRBV5-6 joined to TRBJ1-1, and 9 junction bases match TRBD1. This clonotype originated in an adult in good health. The bases are TGTGCCAGCAGCTTGGTGGACAGGGGTTTTATTAGTACTGAAGCTTTCTTT. It specifies CASSLVDRGFISTEAFF.